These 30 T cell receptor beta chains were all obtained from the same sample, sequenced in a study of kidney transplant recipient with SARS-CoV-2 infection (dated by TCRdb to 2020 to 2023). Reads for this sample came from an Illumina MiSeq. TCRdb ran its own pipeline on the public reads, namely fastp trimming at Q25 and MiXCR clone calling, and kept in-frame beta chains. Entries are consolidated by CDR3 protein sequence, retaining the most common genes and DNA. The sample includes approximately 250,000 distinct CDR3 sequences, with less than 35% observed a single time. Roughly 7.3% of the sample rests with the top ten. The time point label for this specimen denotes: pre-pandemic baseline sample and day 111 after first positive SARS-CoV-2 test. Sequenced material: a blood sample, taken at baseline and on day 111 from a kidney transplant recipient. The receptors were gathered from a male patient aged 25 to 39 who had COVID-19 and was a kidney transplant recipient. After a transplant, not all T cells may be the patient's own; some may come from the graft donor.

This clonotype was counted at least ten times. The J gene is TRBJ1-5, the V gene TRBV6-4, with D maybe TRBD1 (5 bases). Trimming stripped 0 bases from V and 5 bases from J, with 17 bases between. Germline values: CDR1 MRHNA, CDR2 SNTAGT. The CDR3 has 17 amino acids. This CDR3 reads CASSDSIRGRFDQPQHF. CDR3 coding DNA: TGTGCCAGCAGTGACTCGATTAGGGGTCGGTTCGATCAGCCCCAGCATTTT.

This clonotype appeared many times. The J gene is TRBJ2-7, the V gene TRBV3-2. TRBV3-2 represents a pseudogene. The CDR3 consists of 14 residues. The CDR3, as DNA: TGTGCCAGCAGCCAACGGAGGACCTCCTACGAGCAGTACTTC. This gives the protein CASSQRRTSYEQYF.

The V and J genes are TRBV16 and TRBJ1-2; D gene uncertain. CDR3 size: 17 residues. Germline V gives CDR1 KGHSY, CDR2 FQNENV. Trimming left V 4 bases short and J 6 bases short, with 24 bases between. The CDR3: CASSRLVVVRKTHGYTF. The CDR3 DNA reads TGTGCCAGCAGCCGTTTAGTGGTCGTTAGAAAGACCCATGGCTACACCTTC.

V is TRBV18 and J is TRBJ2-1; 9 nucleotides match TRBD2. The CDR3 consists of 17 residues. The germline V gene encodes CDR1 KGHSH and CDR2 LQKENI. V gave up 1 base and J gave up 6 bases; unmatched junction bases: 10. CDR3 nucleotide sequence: TGTGCCAGCTCACCACGTTTTACTAGCGGGCGGTTCAATGAGCAGTTCTTC. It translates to CASSPRFTSGRFNEQFF.

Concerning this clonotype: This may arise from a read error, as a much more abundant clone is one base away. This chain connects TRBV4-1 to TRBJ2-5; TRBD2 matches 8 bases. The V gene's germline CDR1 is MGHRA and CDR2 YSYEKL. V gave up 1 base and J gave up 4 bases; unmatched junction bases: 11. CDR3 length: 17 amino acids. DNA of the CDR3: TGCGCCAGCAGCCAAGCCCCACTAGCGGTAATATTAGAGACCCAGTACTTC. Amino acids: CASSQAPLAVILETQYF.

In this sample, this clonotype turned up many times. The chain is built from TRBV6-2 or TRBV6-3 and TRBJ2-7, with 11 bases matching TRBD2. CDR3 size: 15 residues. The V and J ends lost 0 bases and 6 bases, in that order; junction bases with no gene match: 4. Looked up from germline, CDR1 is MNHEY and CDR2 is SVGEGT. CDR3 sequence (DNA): TGTGCCAGCAGTTACTCCGAACTAGCGGGAGTCGAGCAGTACTTC. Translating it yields CASSYSELAGVEQYF.

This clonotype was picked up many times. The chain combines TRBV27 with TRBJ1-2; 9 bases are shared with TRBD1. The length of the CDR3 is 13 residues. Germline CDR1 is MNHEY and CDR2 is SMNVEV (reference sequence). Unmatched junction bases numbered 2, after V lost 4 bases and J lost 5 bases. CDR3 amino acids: CASSSGQGYGYTF. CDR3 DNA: TGTGCCAGCAGTTCGGGACAGGGTTATGGCTACACCTTC.

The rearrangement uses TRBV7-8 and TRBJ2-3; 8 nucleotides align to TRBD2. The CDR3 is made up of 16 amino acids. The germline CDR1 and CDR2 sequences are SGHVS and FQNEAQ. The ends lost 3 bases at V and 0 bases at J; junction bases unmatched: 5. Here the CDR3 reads CASSFSGRGSTDTQYF. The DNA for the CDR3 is TGTGCCAGCAGCTTCTCCGGGAGGGGGAGCACAGATACGCAGTATTTT.

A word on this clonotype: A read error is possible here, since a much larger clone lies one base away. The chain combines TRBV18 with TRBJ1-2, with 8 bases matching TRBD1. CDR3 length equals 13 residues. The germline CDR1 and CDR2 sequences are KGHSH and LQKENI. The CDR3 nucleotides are TGTGCCGGCTCACCGGACAGGGATGGCGCCTACACCTTC. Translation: CAGSPDRDGAYTF. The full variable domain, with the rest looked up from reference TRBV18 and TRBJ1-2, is NAGVMQNPRHLVRRRGQEARLRCSPMKGHSHVYWYRQLPEEGLKFMVYLQKENIIDESGMPKERFSAEFPKEGPSILRIQQVVRGDSAAYFCAGSPDRDGAYTFGSGTRLTVV.

The CDR3 spells CARRLEVVRKTHGYTF. In DNA form, the CDR3 reads TGTGCCAGAAGGCTTGAAGTGGTGAGAAAGACCCATGGCTACACCTTC. The chain couples TRBV5-3 to TRBJ2-4, with D unclear. The J call may be incorrect, as the DNA end agrees better with TRBJ1-2. TRBV5-3 is recorded as an ORF, its role being uncertain. This CDR3 is built from 16 residues.

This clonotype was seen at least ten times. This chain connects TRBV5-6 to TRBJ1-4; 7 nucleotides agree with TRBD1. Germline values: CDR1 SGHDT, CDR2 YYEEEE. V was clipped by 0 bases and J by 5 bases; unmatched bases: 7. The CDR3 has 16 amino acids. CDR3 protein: CASSLGGQVQNEKLFF. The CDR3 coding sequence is TGTGCCAGCAGCTTGGGTGGACAGGTCCAAAATGAAAAACTGTTTTTT.

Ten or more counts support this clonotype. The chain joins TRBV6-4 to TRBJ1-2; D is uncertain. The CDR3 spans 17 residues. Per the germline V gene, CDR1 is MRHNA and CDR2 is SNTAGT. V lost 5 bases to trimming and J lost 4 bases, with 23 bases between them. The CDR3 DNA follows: TGTGCCAGCAGTTCACTGGCCTCACACGGAAAGACCTATGGCTACACCTTC. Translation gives CASSSLASHGKTYGYTF.

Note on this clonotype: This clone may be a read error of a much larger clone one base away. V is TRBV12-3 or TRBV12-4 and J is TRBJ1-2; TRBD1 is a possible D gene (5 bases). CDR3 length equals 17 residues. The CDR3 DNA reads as TGTGCCAGCAGTGGGGCTCGCAGCTTCCGAAAGACCTATGGCTGCACCTTC. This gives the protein CASSGARSFRKTYGCTF.

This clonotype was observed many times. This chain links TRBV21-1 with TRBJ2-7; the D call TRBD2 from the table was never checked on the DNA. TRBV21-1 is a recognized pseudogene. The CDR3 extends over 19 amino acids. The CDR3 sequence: CASSKGGLAGPHSSSEQYV. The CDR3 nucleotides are TGTGCCAGCAGCAAAGGCGGACTAGCGGGGCCACACTCCTCTTCCGAGCAGTACGTC.

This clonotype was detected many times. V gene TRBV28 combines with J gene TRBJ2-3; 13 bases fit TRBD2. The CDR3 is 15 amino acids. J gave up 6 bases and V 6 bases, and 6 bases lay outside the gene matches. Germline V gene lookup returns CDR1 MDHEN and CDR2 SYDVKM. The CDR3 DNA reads TGTGCCAGCAGACGGACTAGCGGGAGAGGGGATACGCAGTATTTT. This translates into CASRRTSGRGDTQYF.

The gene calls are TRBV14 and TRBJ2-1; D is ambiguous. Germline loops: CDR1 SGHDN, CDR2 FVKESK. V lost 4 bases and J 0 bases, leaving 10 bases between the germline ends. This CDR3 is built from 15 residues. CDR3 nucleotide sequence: TGTGCCAGCAGCCCATTTATGCTCTCCTACAATGAGCAGTTCTTC. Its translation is CASSPFMLSYNEQFF.

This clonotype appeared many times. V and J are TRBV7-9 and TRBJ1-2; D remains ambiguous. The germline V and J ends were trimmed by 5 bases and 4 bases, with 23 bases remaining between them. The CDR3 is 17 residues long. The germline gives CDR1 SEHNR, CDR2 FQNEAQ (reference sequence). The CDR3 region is CASSVQIYHGKTYGYTF. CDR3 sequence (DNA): TGTGCCAGCAGCGTTCAAATATACCATGGAAAGACCTATGGCTACACCTTC.

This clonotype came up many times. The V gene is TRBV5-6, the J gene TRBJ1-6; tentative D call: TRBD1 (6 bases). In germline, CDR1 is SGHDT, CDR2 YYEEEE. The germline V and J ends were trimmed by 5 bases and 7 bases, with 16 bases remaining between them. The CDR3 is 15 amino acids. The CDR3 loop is CASRIQAGENSPLHF. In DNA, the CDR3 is TGTGCCAGCAGGATACAGGCAGGGGAGAATTCACCCCTCCACTTT. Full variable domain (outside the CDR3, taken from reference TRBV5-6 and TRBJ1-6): DAGVTQSPTHLIKTRGQQVTLRCSPKSGHDTVSWYQQALGQGPQFIFQYYEEEERQRGNFPDRFSGHQFPNYSSELNVNALLLGDSALYLCASRIQAGENSPLHFGNGTRLTVT.

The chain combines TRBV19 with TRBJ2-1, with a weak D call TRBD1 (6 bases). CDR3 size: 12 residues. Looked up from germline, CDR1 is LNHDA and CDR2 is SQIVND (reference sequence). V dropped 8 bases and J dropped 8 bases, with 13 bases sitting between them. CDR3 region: CASSFGGYEQFF. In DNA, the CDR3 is TGTGCCAGTTCCTTTGGGGGCTATGAGCAGTTCTTC. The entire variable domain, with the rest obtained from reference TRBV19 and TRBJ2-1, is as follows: DGGITQSPKYLFRKEGQNVTLSCEQNLNHDAMYWYRQDPGQGLRLIYYSQIVNDFQKGDIAEGYSVSREKKESFPLTVTSAQKNPTAFYLCASSFGGYEQFFGPGTRLTVL.

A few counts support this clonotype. Here the CDR3 reads CSAAREAYEQFF. The CDR3 DNA reads as TGCAGTGCTGCGCGGGAGGCTTATGAGCAGTTCTTC. The chain employs TRBV20-1 and TRBJ2-1; 8 nucleotides match TRBD2. This CDR3 has 12 amino acids. J lost 8 bases, V lost 5 bases, and 5 bases had no gene match. CDR1 DFQATT and CDR2 SNEGSKA come from the germline V gene (reference sequence).

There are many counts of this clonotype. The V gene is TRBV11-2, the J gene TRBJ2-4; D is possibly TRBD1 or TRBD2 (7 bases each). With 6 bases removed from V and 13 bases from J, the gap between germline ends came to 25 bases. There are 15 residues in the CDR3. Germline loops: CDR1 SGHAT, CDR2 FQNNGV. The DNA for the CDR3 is TGTGCCAGCAGTTTTGAGCGAGGAAGGGGGCGGGAGCAGTACTTC. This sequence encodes CASSFERGRGREQYF.

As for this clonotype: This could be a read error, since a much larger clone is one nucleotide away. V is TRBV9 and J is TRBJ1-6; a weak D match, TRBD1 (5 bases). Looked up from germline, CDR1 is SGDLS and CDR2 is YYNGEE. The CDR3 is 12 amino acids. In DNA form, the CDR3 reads TGTGCCAGCACAGGGCTTAATTTACCCCTCCACTTT. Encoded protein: CASTGLNLPLHF.

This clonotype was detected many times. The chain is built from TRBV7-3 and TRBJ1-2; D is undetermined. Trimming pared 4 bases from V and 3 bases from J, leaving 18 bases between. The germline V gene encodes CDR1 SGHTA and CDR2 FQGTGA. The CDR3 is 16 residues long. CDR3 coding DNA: TGTGCCAGCAGCTCAAGCACTCTTCGGCCCTACTATGGCTACACCTTC. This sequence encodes CASSSSTLRPYYGYTF.

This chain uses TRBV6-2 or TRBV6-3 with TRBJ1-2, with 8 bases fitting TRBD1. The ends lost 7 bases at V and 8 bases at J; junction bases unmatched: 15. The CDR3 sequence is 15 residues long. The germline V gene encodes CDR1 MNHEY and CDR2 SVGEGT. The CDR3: CASNRTWDRTAGYTF. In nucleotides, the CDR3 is TGTGCCAGCAATCGGACCTGGGACAGGACGGCCGGCTACACCTTC.

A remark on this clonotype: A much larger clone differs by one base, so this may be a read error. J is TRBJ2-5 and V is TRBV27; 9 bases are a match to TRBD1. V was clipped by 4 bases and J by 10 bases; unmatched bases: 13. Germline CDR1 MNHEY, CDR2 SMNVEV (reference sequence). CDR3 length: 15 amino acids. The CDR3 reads CASSSYPGQGLIQYF. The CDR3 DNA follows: TGTGCCAGCAGTTCTTATCCGGGACAGGGCCTTATCCAGTACTTC.

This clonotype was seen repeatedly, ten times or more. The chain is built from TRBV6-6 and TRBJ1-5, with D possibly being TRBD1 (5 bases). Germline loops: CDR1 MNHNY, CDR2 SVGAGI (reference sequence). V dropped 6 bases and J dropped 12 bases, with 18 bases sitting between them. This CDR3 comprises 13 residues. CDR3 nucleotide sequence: TGTGCCAGCAGCTTTGGAAATCCGGGGCTCCAGCATTTT. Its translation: CASSFGNPGLQHF.

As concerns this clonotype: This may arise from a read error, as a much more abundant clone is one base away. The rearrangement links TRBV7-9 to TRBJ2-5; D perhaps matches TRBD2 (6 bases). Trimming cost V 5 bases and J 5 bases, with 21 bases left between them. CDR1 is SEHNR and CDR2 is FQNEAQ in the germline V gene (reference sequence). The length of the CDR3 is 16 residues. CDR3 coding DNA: TGTGCCAGCAGCCCCCGAGAAACGGGAGAGAGGGAGACCCAGTACTTC. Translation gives CASSPRETGERETQYF.

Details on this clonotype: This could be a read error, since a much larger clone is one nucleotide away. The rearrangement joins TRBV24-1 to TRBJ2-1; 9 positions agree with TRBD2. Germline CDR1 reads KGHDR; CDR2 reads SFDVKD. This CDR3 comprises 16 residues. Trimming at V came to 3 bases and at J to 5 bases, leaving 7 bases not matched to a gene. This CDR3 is CATSDPGASGNNEQFF. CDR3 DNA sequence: TGTGCCACCAGTGATCCGGGGGCTAGCGGGAACAATGAGCAGTTCTTC.

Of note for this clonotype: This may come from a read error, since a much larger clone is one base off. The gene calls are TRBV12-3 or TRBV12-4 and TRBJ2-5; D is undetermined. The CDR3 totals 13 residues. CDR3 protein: CASSLGVREAQYF. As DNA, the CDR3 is TGTGCCAGCAGTTTAGGGGTTAGAGAGGCCCAGTACTTC.

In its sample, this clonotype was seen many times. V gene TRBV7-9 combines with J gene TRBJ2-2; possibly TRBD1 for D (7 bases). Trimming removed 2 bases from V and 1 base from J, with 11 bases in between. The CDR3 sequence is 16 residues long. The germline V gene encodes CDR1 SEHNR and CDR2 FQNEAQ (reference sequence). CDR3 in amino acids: CASSLRGTENTGELFF. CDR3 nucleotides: TGTGCCAGCAGCTTACGGGGGACAGAGAACACCGGGGAGCTGTTTTTT.